Reported below is one TCR beta chain. Its specificity is unknown. The assay was immunoSEQ multiplex PCR, and TCRdb's table has in-frame clones only and misses some. Seen here are roughly 2,000,000 clones, approximately 95% observed once, and the top ten hold approximately 1%. This specimen belongs to a study of shared clonotypes between healthy human individuals. Study-level results: Estimated richness values were generally larger in naive subsets than in memory subsets. Represented diversity (both genetic and exposure-history) was limited by the small number of donors. Of the naive CD4 clonotypes, around 5.2% were shared across several donors. Sampling was confined to blood; repertoires within tissues likely differ.

CD45RO-negative, CCR7-positively selected cells formed the naive CD8 fraction, excluding terminally differentiated effector memory CD45RA+ cells. Germline V CDR1 and CDR2: PRHDT, FYEKMQ (reference sequence). This CDR3 has 13 residues. Trimming cost V 6 bases and J 3 bases, with 11 bases left between them. This TCR came from a young man in good health. V and J are TRBV13 and TRBJ1-2; a weak D match, TRBD1 (6 bases). Specimen: naive CD8+ T cells sorted from blood. This chain's CDR3 is CASRSGADYGYTF. The CDR3 bases are TGTGCCAGCAGATCGGGGGCCGACTATGGCTACACCTTC.